Listed below are T cell receptor beta chains from one sample, sequenced in a study of technical replicates of blood from a few donors. Clones were sequenced by immunoSEQ multiplex PCR, and TCRdb holds only the in-frame ones, with some missing. The sample lists approximately 76,000 clones, roughly 85% occurring once. The sequenced sample was PBMCs. Receptors were obtained from a human donor in good health. Some clones in this sample may be carry-over from other donors' samples. The CDR3 runs from the conserved cysteine through the conserved F or W. D genes are given only for firm matches. Clone size appears in some rows only: once, few, many, or a class for an expanded clone.

V	J	size	D	DNA	CDR3
TRBV7-2	TRBJ2-7	-	-	TGTGCCAGCAGCTTAGGGCCGTACGACAAGCAGTACTTC	CASSLGPYDKQYF
TRBV30	TRBJ2-7	once	TRBD2	TGTGCCTGGAGCCGACAGACTAGCGGGAGACGGCTGGGATACGAGCAGTACTTC	CAWSRQTSGRRLGYEQYF
TRBV5-1	TRBJ2-3	-	TRBD1	TGCGCCAGCAGCGCCCGGGACAGATTCACAGATACGCAGTATTTT	CASSARDRFTDTQYF
TRBV7-9	TRBJ1-5	-	TRBD1	TGTGCCAGCAGCGGGGGACAGGGGAATGCGCCCCAGCATTTT	CASSGGQGNAPQHF
TRBV9	TRBJ1-1	-	-	TGTGCCAGCAGCGTAGCTACAGGAGATCGGGTTTTCTTT	CASSVATGDRVFF
TRBV7-7	TRBJ2-1	-	-	TGTGCCAGCAGCGAGAGGGCTAGTGGGCTTCGGGATGAGCAGTTCTTC	CASSERASGLRDEQFF
TRBV5-1	TRBJ2-7	-	TRBD1	TGCGCCAGCAGCTTAGGGACAGGGGGCACCTACGAGCAGTACTTC	CASSLGTGGTYEQYF
TRBV7-8	TRBJ1-4	-	TRBD1	TGTGCCAGCAGCTTGGACAGGGCTCAATCTATGGAAAAACTGTTTTTT	CASSLDRAQSMEKLFF
TRBV29-1	TRBJ1-5	medium-sized	TRBD1	TGCAGCGTTGAAGATCTCCCACAGGGGGCAGATCAGCCCCAGCATTTT	CSVEDLPQGADQPQHF
TRBV4-1	TRBJ2-3	-	-	TGCGCCAGCAGCCGCGGTACAGGGTCAGATACGCAGTATTTT	CASSRGTGSDTQYF
TRBV7-2	TRBJ2-1	-	-	TGTGCCAGCAGCTTAGAGCTAGGGCCCAGGGGGCAGTTCTTC	CASSLELGPRGQFF
TRBV7-2	TRBJ2-3	-	TRBD2	TGTGCCAGCAGCGTAGATGGGGGGGCAGATACGCAGTATTTT	CASSVDGGADTQYF
TRBV13	TRBJ1-5	once	TRBD1	TGTGCCAGCAGCTTAGGCAACAGGGGGAGAAATCAGCCCCAGCATTTT	CASSLGNRGRNQPQHF
TRBV19	TRBJ2-2	-	TRBD1	TGTGCCAGTAGTATCGGACAGGGGACCGGGGAGCTGTTTTTT	CASSIGQGTGELFF
TRBV5-1	TRBJ2-3	-	TRBD2	TGCGCCAGCAGCTTAGGGACTAACACAGATACGCAGTATTTT	CASSLGTNTDTQYF
TRBV11-3	TRBJ2-2	-	TRBD2	TGTGCCAGCAGCCTAGCGGGGGGCAACACCGGGGAGCTGTTTTTT	CASSLAGGNTGELFF
TRBV5-1	TRBJ1-1	-	-	TGCGCCAGCAGCTTGGGGGGAGGGGCCGAAGCTTTCTTT	CASSLGGGAEAFF
TRBV5-1	TRBJ1-6	-	-	TGCGCCAGCAGCTTGCTGGGACACGATAATTCACCCCTCCACTTT	CASSLLGHDNSPLHF
TRBV6-5	TRBJ1-1	-	TRBD1	TGTGCCAGCAGTGCAGGGGGCGGCACTGAAGCTTTCTTT	CASSAGGGTEAFF
TRBV4-3	TRBJ2-1	once	TRBD2	TGCGCCAGCAGCCAAGGGGACTACTACAATGAGCAGTTCTTC	CASSQGDYYNEQFF
TRBV5-4	TRBJ2-5	-	-	TGTGCCAGCAGCACTCGGACAGATGGGGAGACCCAGTACTTC	CASSTRTDGETQYF
TRBV7-9	TRBJ2-7	-	TRBD2	TGTGCCAGCAGCTTGGCTAGCGGGGGTACCTACGAGCAGTACTTC	CASSLASGGTYEQYF
TRBV9	TRBJ2-1	-	TRBD2	TGTGCCAGCAGCGTAGGAGGAGGTAGCGGGGGCGGGAATGAGCAGTTCTTC	CASSVGGGSGGGNEQFF
TRBV19	TRBJ2-1	-	TRBD2	TGTGCCAGTAACCAAGCTAGCGGGAACTACTACAATGAGCAGTTCTTC	CASNQASGNYYNEQFF
TRBV28	TRBJ1-5	-	TRBD1	TGTGCCAGTGGGGGACAGGGAGGTTGGGATCAGCCCCAGCATTTT	CASGGQGGWDQPQHF
TRBV9	TRBJ2-2	few	-	TGTGCCAGCAGCGTCGGCACTAATGGCGGGGAGCTGTTTTTT	CASSVGTNGGELFF
TRBV7-3	TRBJ2-2	-	-	TGTGCCAGCAGCCATGGACAGACCGGGGAGCTGTTTTTT	CASSHGQTGELFF
TRBV19	TRBJ2-7	-	TRBD1	TGTGCCAGTAGTCCTAGGGACAGGGGAACCTACGAGCAGTACTTC	CASSPRDRGTYEQYF
TRBV6-5	TRBJ2-1	once	-	TGTGCCAGCAGTTACCCATCCCCCAATAATGAGCAGTTCTTC	CASSYPSPNNEQFF
TRBV5-4	TRBJ1-2	-	TRBD1	TGTGCCAGCAGCTCGGGACAGGAGTACTATGGCTACACCTTC	CASSSGQEYYGYTF
TRBV7-8	TRBJ1-2	-	TRBD1	TGTGCCAGCAGCTTCGGGACAGGAAACTATGGCTACACCTTC	CASSFGTGNYGYTF
TRBV30	TRBJ2-1	-	TRBD2	TGTGCCTGGAGTAAGGGACTAGCGACAAAGGATGAGCAGTTCTTC	CAWSKGLATKDEQFF
TRBV7-9	TRBJ2-3	-	-	TGTGCCAGCAGCTCAGGAGGGGGGGCAAGTACGCAGTATTTT	CASSSGGGASTQYF
TRBV7-8	TRBJ2-1	-	-	TGTGCCAGCAGCTTAGGTAGTGTGAGCTCCTACAATGAGCAGTTCTTC	CASSLGSVSSYNEQFF
TRBV11-2	TRBJ1-1	-	-	TGTGCCAGCAGCTTATGGCCTAACACTGAAGCTTTCTTT	CASSLWPNTEAFF
TRBV5-1	TRBJ2-7	few	-	TGCGCCAGCAGCATACCTAGCGCTCTCTACGAGCAGTACTTC	CASSIPSALYEQYF
TRBV21-1	TRBJ1-5	-	-	TGTGCCAGCTACAGAGGGGGCAGGGCCCCGAATCAGCCCCAGCATTTT	CASYRGGRAPNQPQHF
TRBV7-8	TRBJ1-5	-	TRBD1	TGTGCCAGCGGTACGGGACAGACAAGCAATCAGCCCCAGCATTTT	CASGTGQTSNQPQHF
TRBV19	TRBJ2-2	-	-	TGTGCCAGTAGGAGGTTGGGAGGATCCTTAAACACCGGGGAGCTGTTTTTT	CASRRLGGSLNTGELFF